Presented here are 21 T cell receptor beta chains from one specimen sequenced in a study of CXCR3-negative and CXCR3-positive naive CD8 T cells. Preparation of TRB cDNA libraries relied on 5' RACE carrying UMI labels. For each CDR3 protein, TCRdb gives one entry from its re-call of the 5' RACE reads, without DNA. The record lists roughly 24,000 distinct CDR3 sequences, of which the ten most abundant hold 2.5% to 3%. The specimen sequenced was naive CXCR3- CD8+ T cells from blood. The sample's subset: CD45RO-CCR7+CD27+CD95- naive CD8+ T cells lacking CXCR3 (TNR3-). The receptors were sampled from a human donor in good health. Some clones in this sample may be carry-over from other donors' samples.

The chain recombines TRBV6-2 or TRBV6-3 with TRBJ2-7; TCRdb's D call, TRBD1, is unchecked because there is no DNA. Looked up from germline, CDR1 is MNHEY and CDR2 is SVGEGT. The CDR3 runs 15 residues. CDR3 sequence reads: CASSSDGTGPYEQYF.

The J gene is TRBJ2-7, the V gene TRBV19. From germline, CDR1 is LNHDA and CDR2 SQIVND (reference sequence). This CDR3 has 12 residues. The chain's CDR3 is CASSIYGYEQYF.

The chain employs TRBV10-3 and TRBJ2-7. The CDR3 is 14 amino acids. Germline V gives CDR1 ENHRY, CDR2 SYGVKD. Here the CDR3 reads CAISAGRLGDEQYF.

V usage is TRBV5-1 and J usage is TRBJ2-1; the D call of TRBD2 rests on TCRdb alone, since no DNA is present to check it. Germline V gene data show CDR1 as SGHRS and CDR2 as YFSETQ. This CDR3 has 12 amino acids. CDR3 sequence: CASSLVGSEQFF.

The rearrangement links TRBV20-1 to TRBJ1-4. In germline, CDR1 is DFQATT, CDR2 SNEGSKA (reference sequence). CDR3 size: 14 residues. This CDR3 reads CSARERATNEKLFF.

The gene calls are TRBV4-3 and TRBJ2-3; TCRdb picks TRBD2, but there is no DNA to check that call. The germline CDR1 and CDR2 sequences are LGHNA and YSLEER. The CDR3 sequence is 14 residues long. The CDR3 sequence is CASSLVAGEDTQYF.

The rearrangement joins TRBV12-3 or TRBV12-4 to TRBJ2-7; TCRdb reports TRBD1, a call that lacks DNA to check it against. CDR3 length equals 14 residues. Here the CDR3 reads CASSFGTGDYEQYF.

The genes are TRBV29-1 and TRBJ2-7. The CDR3 loop spans 12 amino acids. CDR1 SQVTM and CDR2 ANQGSEA come from the germline V gene. The CDR3 sequence is CSVQKMGFEQYF.

This chain links TRBV25-1 with TRBJ2-2; as DNA is missing, the TRBD1 call by TCRdb cannot be tested. This CDR3 spans 14 amino acids. CDR1 and CDR2 (germline): MGHDK, SYGVNS. CDR3 sequence reads: CASSEWTDTGELFF.

V gene TRBV7-9 combines with J gene TRBJ2-7; TCRdb names TRBD2, which stays unverified in the absence of DNA. There are 15 residues in the CDR3. CDR1 SEHNR and CDR2 FQNEAQ come from the germline V gene (reference sequence). This CDR3 reads CASSSTSGGSREQYF.

This rearrangement joins TRBV7-9 to TRBJ2-1; without DNA, the TCRdb call of TRBD1 cannot be checked. Per the germline V gene, CDR1 is SEHNR and CDR2 is FQNEAQ (reference sequence). CDR3 length: 14 residues. CDR3 in amino acids: CASSLYSGNNEQFF.

According to its frequency, this clonotype is medium-sized. The chain uses TRBV23-1 and TRBJ2-7. TRBV23-1 is annotated as an ORF whose role is uncertain. CDR3 size: 12 residues. The CDR3 protein is CASSHPRYEQYF.

J is TRBJ1-2 and V is TRBV29-1. CDR1 and CDR2 from the germline V gene are SQVTM and ANQGSEA. This CDR3 contains 11 residues. The CDR3 reads CSYRIMDGYTF.

The V and J genes are TRBV19 and TRBJ2-1. Germline-derived CDR1 and CDR2 are LNHDA and SQIVND (reference sequence). The CDR3 consists of 14 residues. The CDR3 is CASNGLSGIDEQFF.

The J gene is TRBJ2-7, the V gene TRBV29-1; TCRdb designates TRBD1, a call that cannot be tested without DNA. Germline-derived CDR1 and CDR2 are SQVTM and ANQGSEA. This CDR3 has 15 residues. This chain's CDR3 is CSVEDGDRGDYEQYF.

The chain recombines TRBV6-2 or TRBV6-3 with TRBJ2-5; there is no DNA to check the TCRdb D call of TRBD2. Per germline, CDR1 MNHEY and CDR2 SVGEGT. The CDR3 is made up of 17 amino acids. The CDR3 loop is CASSYRPSGSQQETQYF.

V is TRBV3-1 and J is TRBJ1-1. There are 13 residues in the CDR3. The germline gives CDR1 LGHDT, CDR2 YNNKEL (reference sequence). CDR3: CASSEGGNTEAFF.

The chain carries TRBV7-3 and TRBJ2-1. CDR3 length equals 12 residues. Germline CDR1 reads SGHTA; CDR2 reads FQGTGA. CDR3 sequence reads: CATSDSYNEQFF. The variable domain in full, with the rest retrieved from reference TRBV7-3 and TRBJ2-1, is GAGVSQTPSNKVTEKGKYVELRCDPISGHTALYWYRQSLGQGPEFLIYFQGTGAADDSGLPNDRFFAVRPEGSVSTLKIQRTERGDSAVYLCATSDSYNEQFFGPGTRLTVL.

The CDR3 sequence is CASSKGDRGYSYEQYF. V gene TRBV21-1 combines with J gene TRBJ2-7; without DNA, the TCRdb call of TRBD1 cannot be checked. TRBV21-1 is marked as a pseudogene. CDR3 length: 16 amino acids.

The chain's CDR3 is CASSLVVGETQYF. The chain links TRBV7-9 to TRBJ2-5. This CDR3 comprises 13 residues. Per germline, CDR1 SEHNR and CDR2 FQNEAQ (reference sequence).

V is TRBV20-1 and J is TRBJ2-3; as DNA is missing, the TRBD1 call by TCRdb cannot be tested. Germline V gene lookup returns CDR1 DFQATT and CDR2 SNEGSKA (reference sequence). This CDR3 contains 15 residues. The CDR3 loop reads CSAREDGRDTDTQYF.